This TCR beta chain was retrieved from a study of T-cell memory formation after mild COVID-19. Study overall: Clusters were largely donor specific.

In germline, CDR1 is SGDLS, CDR2 YYNGEE. Trimming left V 1 base short and J 0 bases short, with 9 bases between. This CDR3 contains 15 residues. After 5'RACE with constant-segment primers, TCR alpha and TCR beta cDNA libraries carrying sample barcodes and UMIs were obtained. TCRdb processed the 5' RACE reads anew with MiXCR; each CDR3 protein has one entry. The data show 400,000 to 500,000 distinct CDR3 sequences, 20% seen once. Material: PBMCs or a T cell subset sorted from them (not recorded which). The source of this sequence is an adult woman who had mild COVID-19 (a few samples of this study predate the infection). Cell type and time point are not known. This chain joins TRBV9 and TRBJ2-3; D may correspond to TRBD1 or TRBD2 (5 bases each). CDR3 DNA: TGTGCCAGCAGCGTATGGGGGAGTAGCACAGATACGCAGTATTTT. This codes for CASSVWGSSTDTQYF. Filled out from reference TRBV9 and TRBJ2-3, the complete variable domain reads DSGVTQTPKHLITATGQRVTLRCSPRSGDLSVYWYQQSLDQGLQFLIQYYNGEERAKGNILERFSAQQFPDLHSELNLSSLELGDSALYFCASSVWGSSTDTQYFGPGTRLTVL.